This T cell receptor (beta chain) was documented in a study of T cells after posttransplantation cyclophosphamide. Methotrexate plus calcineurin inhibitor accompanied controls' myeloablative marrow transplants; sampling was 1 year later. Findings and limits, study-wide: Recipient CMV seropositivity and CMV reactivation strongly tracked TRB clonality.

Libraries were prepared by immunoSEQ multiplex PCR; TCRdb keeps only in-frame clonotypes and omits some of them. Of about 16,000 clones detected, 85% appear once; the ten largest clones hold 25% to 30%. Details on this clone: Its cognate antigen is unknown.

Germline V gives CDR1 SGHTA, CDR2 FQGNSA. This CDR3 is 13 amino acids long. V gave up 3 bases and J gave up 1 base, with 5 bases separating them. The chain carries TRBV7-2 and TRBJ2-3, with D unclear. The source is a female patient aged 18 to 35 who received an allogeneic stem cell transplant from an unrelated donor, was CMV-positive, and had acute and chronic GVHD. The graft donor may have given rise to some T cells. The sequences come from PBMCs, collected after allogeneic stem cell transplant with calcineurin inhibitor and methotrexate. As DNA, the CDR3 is TGTGCCAGCAGCTTGCAGGGCACAGATACGCAGTATTTT. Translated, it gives CASSLQGTDTQYF.